The 16 T cell receptor beta chains below come from one sample, sequenced in a study of T cell responses to AZD1222 COVID-19 vaccine. Profiled with immunoSEQ multiplex PCR; TCRdb holds only in-frame clones, not every one. This table has roughly 80,000 clones, just over 90% appearing once. The source material was peripheral blood, sampled on day 0 of MenACWY control vaccination. The receptor source for this set is an adult in good health.

The CDR3 nucleotides are TGTGCCAGCAGTTATGGGTCCACCGGGGAGCTGTTTTTT. It encodes CASSYGSTGELFF. V is TRBV27 and J is TRBJ2-2; unclear D gene. The CDR3 is 13 amino acids. Trimming removed 4 bases at V and 4 bases at J, with 7 bases between. The germline V gene has CDR1 MNHEY and CDR2 SMNVEV (reference sequence).

This chain connects TRBV2 to TRBJ2-5; D assignment may be TRBD1 or TRBD2 (5 bases each). Trimming removed 1 base from V and 5 bases from J, with 14 bases in between. This CDR3 comprises 15 residues. The V gene's germline CDR1 is SNHLY and CDR2 FYNNEI. This CDR3 reads CASSEGPGWRETQYF. The CDR3 DNA sequence: TGTGCCAGCAGTGAAGGGCCAGGGTGGAGGGAGACCCAGTACTTC.

This clone occurred once. The CDR3 DNA reads as TGTGCCAGTACCCCCATAGGGGGAGAAGTTAACTATGGCTACACCTTC. This encodes CASTPIGGEVNYGYTF. V gene TRBV19 combines with J gene TRBJ1-2; D is perhaps TRBD1 (6 bases). The CDR3 has 16 amino acids. Germline-derived CDR1 and CDR2 are LNHDA and SQIVND (reference sequence). The germline V and J ends were trimmed by 7 bases and 1 base, with 19 bases remaining between them.

This CDR3 is CASSLAGGPDEQFF. CDR3 bases: TGTGCCAGCAGCCTAGCGGGAGGGCCCGATGAGCAGTTCTTC. The V call is TRBV21-1, the J call TRBJ2-1; no check of the table's D call, TRBD2, against the DNA was made. TRBV21-1 is listed as a pseudogene. The CDR3 covers 14 residues.

The chain joins TRBV5-1 to TRBJ2-3; D might be TRBD1 (6 bases). The CDR3 length is 14 residues. The germline CDR1 and CDR2 sequences are SGHRS and YFSETQ. The V end was cut by 1 base, the J end by 3 bases, with 9 bases between. In DNA form, the CDR3 reads TGCGCCAGCAGCTTGAGGCAGGGGACAGATACGCAGTATTTT. Protein product: CASSLRQGTDTQYF. Drawing the rest from reference TRBV5-1 and TRBJ2-3, the complete variable domain is KAGVTQTPRYLIKTRGQQVTLSCSPISGHRSVSWYQQTPGQGLQFLFEYFSETQRNKGNFPGRFSGRQFSNSRSEMNVSTLELGDSALYLCASSLRQGTDTQYFGPGTRLTVL.

The CDR3 reads CASSLTQGRGQPQHF. In DNA form, the CDR3 reads TGTGCCAGCAGCTTAACACAGGGAAGGGGACAGCCCCAGCATTTT. The chain joins TRBV5-6 to TRBJ1-5, with a possible D match to TRBD1 (6 bases). Between the trimmed V and J ends, which lost 2 bases and 7 bases, there was a span of 16 bases. Germline V lookup: CDR1 SGHDT, CDR2 YYEEEE. This CDR3 is 15 amino acids long.

The chain couples TRBV5-6 to TRBJ1-4; D remains ambiguous. Germline CDR1 is SGHDT and CDR2 is YYEEEE. V dropped 6 bases and J dropped 8 bases, with 17 bases sitting between them. The CDR3 length is 14 residues. In DNA, the CDR3 is TGTGCCAGCACCAAATACCAAGGGAGGGAAAAACTGTTTTTT. It specifies CASTKYQGREKLFF.

This clone was detected a few times. The CDR3 DNA is TGTGCCAGCAGCCGTTCGGGTAATGGCTACACCTTC. Its translation: CASSRSGNGYTF. This chain links TRBV21-1 with TRBJ1-2. TRBV21-1 is marked as a pseudogene. The CDR3 sequence is 12 residues long.

The J gene is TRBJ2-7, the V gene TRBV7-8; weak D call: TRBD1 (5 bases). Trimming pared 5 bases from V and 3 bases from J, leaving 20 bases between. This CDR3 spans 16 amino acids. Per germline, CDR1 SGHVS and CDR2 FQNEAQ. The DNA of the CDR3 is TGTGCCAGCAGCCAAAGGGGTCGAGACAAACTCTACGAGCAGTACTTC. Encoded protein: CASSQRGRDKLYEQYF.

The chain links TRBV27 to TRBJ1-2; a possible D gene is TRBD1 (5 bases). Trimming took off 5 bases at V and 5 bases at J, with 6 bases between the two ends. Looked up from germline, CDR1 is MNHEY and CDR2 is SMNVEV (reference sequence). This CDR3 region has 11 residues. The CDR3 is CASSGGYGYTF. CDR3 sequence (DNA): TGTGCCAGCAGTGGGGGGTATGGCTACACCTTC.

The chain carries TRBV5-4 and TRBJ1-5; D remains ambiguous. The germline gives CDR1 SGHNT, CDR2 YYREEE (reference sequence). This CDR3 comprises 14 residues. Deletions cut 0 bases from V and 7 bases from J, with 11 bases between. In DNA, the CDR3 is TGTGCCAGCAGCTTGGGAGGGAGTGGCCAGCCCCAGCATTTT. Amino acids: CASSLGGSGQPQHF.

V gene TRBV4-3 combines with J gene TRBJ1-1, with D possibly TRBD1 on 6 matching bases. Germline CDR1 reads LGHNA; CDR2 reads YSLEER. The CDR3 loop spans 15 amino acids. Trimming removed 1 base at V and 1 base at J, with 10 bases between. CDR3 nucleotide sequence: TGCGCCAGCAGCCAAGTGACAGGAGCGAACACTGAAGCTTTCTTT. Translation gives CASSQVTGANTEAFF.

The CDR3 protein is CASSQERLGRDTQYF. The CDR3 DNA reads as TGTGCCAGCAGCCAAGAAAGGCTAGGTCGAGATACGCAGTATTTT. The chain couples TRBV3-1 (or the pseudogene TRBV3-2) to TRBJ2-3; D remains unclear. The CDR3 spans 15 residues. Trimming removed 0 bases from V and 5 bases from J, with 12 bases in between. Germline V gives CDR1 LGHDT, CDR2 YNNKEL (reference sequence).

V gene TRBV28 combines with J gene TRBJ2-4; D possibly corresponds to TRBD1 (6 bases). This CDR3 comprises 15 residues. V dropped 5 bases and J dropped 0 bases, with 11 bases sitting between them. CDR1 and CDR2 from the germline V gene are MDHEN and SYDVKM. The CDR3 nucleotides are TGTGCCAGCAGTATCTTCAGGGGAGCCAAAAACATTCAGTACTTC. Amino acids: CASSIFRGAKNIQYF.

V usage is TRBV7-6 and J usage is TRBJ2-3; D is possibly TRBD1 or TRBD2 (5 bases each). This CDR3 has 15 residues. Germline assignment: CDR1 SGHVS and CDR2 FNYEAQ. V lost 6 bases, J lost 2 bases, and 15 bases lay in between. The CDR3 nucleotides are TGTGCCAGCAGTCCGGGACGGCTAACCACAGATACGCAGTATTTT. Translating it yields CASSPGRLTTDTQYF.

The chain combines TRBV27 with TRBJ1-2; 7 bases line up with TRBD1. CDR1 and CDR2 (germline): MNHEY, SMNVEV (reference sequence). The ends lost 6 bases at V and 6 bases at J; junction bases unmatched: 7. CDR3 length equals 13 residues. CDR3 in DNA: TGTGCCAGCAGGTACCCGGGACAGAATGGCTACACCTTC. Its protein product is CASRYPGQNGYTF.